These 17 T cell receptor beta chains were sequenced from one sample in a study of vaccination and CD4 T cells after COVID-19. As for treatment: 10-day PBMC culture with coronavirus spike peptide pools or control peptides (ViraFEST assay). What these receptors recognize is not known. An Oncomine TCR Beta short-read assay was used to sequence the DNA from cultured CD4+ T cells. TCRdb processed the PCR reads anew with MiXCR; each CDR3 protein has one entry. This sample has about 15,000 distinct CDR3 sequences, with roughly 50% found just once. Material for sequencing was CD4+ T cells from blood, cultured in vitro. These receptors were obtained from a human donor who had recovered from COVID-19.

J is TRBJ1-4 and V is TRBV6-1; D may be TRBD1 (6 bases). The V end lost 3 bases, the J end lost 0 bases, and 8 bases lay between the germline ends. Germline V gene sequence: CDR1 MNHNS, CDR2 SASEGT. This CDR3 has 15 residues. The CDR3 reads CASSDRTATNEKLFF. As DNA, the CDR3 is TGTGCCAGCAGTGATCGGACAGCAACTAATGAAAAACTGTTTTTT.

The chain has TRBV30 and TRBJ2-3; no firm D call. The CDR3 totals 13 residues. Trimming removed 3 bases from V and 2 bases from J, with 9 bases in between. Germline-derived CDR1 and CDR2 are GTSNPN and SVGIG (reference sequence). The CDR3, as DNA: TGTGCCTGGAGCCTTATTGTCACAGATACGCAGTATTTT. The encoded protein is CAWSLIVTDTQYF.

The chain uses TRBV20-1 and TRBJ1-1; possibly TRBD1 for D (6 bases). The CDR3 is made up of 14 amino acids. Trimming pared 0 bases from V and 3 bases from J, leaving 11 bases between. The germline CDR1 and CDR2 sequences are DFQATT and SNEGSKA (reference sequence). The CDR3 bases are TGCAGTGCTAGAGATCCGGGGGCGCACACTGAAGCTTTCTTT. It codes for CSARDPGAHTEAFF.

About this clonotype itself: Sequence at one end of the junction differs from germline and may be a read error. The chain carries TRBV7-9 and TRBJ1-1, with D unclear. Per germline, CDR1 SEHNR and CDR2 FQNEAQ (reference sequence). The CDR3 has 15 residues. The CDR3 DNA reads TGCGCCAGCAGCTTGGCCCCGAGCTTGAACACTGAAGCTTTCTTT. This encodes CASSLAPSLNTEAFF.

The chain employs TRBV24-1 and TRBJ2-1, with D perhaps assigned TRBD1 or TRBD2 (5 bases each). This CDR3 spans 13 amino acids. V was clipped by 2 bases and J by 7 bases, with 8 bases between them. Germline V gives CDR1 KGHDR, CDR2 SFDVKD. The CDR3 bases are TGTGCCACCAGTGATTCGTGGGGGAATGAGCAGTTCTTC. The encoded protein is CATSDSWGNEQFF.

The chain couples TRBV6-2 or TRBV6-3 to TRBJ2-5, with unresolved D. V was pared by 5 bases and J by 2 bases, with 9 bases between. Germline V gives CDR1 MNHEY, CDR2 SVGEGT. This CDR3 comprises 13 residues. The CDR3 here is CASSRALQETQYF. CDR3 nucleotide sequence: TGTGCCAGCAGTAGGGCCTTACAAGAGACCCAGTACTTC.

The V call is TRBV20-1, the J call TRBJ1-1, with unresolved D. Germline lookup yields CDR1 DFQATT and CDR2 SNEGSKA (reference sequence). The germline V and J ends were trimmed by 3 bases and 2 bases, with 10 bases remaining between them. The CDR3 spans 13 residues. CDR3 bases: TGCAGTGCTAGCCCAGACACCAACACTGAAGCTTTCTTT. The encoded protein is CSASPDTNTEAFF.

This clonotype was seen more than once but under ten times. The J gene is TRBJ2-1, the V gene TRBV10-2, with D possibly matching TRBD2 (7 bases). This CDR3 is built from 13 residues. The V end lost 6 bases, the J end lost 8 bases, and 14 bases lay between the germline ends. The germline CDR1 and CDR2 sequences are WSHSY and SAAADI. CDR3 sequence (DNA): TGCGCCAGCAGCCTGAGGGGGGGCGATGAGCAGTTCTTC. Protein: CASSLRGGDEQFF.

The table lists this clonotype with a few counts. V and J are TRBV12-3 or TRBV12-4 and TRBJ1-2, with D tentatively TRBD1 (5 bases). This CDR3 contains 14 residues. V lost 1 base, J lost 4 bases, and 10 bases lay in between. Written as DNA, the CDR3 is TGTGCCAGCAGTTTAGGGCAGGGATCCTATGGCTACACCTTC. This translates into CASSLGQGSYGYTF.

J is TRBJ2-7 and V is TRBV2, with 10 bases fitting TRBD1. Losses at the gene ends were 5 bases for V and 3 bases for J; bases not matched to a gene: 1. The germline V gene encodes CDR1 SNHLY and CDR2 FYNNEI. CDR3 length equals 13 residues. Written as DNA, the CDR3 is TGTGCCAGCAGTAGGGACAGGGGCTACGAGCAGTACTTC. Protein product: CASSRDRGYEQYF.

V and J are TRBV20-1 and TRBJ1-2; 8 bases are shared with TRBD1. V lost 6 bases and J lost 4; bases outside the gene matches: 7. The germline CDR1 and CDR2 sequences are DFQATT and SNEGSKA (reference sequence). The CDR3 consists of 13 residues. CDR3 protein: CSAATGVGYGYTF. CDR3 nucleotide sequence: TGCAGTGCCGCGACAGGGGTGGGCTATGGCTACACCTTC.

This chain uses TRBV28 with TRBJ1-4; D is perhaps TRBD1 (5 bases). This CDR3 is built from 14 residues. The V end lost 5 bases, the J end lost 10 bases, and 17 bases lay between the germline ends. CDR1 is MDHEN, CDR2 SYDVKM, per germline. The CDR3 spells CASSPEPGLRKLFF. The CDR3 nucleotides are TGTGCCAGCAGTCCTGAACCGGGACTTAGAAAACTGTTTTTT.

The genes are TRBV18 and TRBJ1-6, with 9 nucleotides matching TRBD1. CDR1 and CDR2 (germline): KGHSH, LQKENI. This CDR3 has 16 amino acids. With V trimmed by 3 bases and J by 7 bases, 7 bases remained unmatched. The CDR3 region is CASSPITGQGNSPLHF. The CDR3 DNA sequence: TGTGCCAGCTCACCCATAACTGGACAGGGGAATTCACCCCTCCACTTT.

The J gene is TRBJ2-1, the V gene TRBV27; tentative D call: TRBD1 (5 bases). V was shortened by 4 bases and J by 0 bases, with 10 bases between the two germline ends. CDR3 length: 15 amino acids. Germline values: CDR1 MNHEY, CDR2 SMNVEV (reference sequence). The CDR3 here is CASSSQVGSYNEQFF. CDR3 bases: TGTGCCAGCAGTTCACAGGTGGGCTCCTACAATGAGCAGTTCTTC.

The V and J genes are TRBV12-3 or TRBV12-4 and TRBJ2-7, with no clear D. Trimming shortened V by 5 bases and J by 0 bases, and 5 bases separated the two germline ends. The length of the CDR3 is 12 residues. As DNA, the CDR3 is TGTGCCAGCAGTCGAGTCTCCTACGAGCAGTACTTC. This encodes CASSRVSYEQYF.

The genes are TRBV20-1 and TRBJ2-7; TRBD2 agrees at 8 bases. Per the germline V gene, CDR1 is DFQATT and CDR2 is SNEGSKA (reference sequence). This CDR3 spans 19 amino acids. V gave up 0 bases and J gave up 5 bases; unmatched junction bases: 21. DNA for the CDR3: TGCAGTGCTAGAGATTTTCCGGGCGGATTGGCGGGAGGAGGTGACGAGCAGTACTTC. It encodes CSARDFPGGLAGGGDEQYF.

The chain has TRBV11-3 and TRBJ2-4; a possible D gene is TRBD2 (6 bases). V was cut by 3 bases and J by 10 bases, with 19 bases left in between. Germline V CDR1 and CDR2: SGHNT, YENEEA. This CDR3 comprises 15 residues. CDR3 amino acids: CASSLRGTGRVIQYF. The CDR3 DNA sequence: TGTGCCAGCAGCTTGCGCGGGACTGGCAGGGTTATTCAGTACTTC. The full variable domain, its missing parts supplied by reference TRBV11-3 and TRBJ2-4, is EAGVVQSPRYKIIEKKQPVAFWCNPISGHNTLYWYLQNLGQGPELLIRYENEEAVDDSQLPKDRFSAERLKGVDSTLKIQPAELGDSAVYLCASSLRGTGRVIQYFGAGTRLSVL.